Listed here are 25 T cell receptor beta chains from one sample, sequenced in a study of memory CD4+ T cells and cytomegalovirus serostatus. Profiled with immunoSEQ multiplex PCR; TCRdb holds only in-frame clones, not every one. The table shows 25,000 or so clones, with about 76% occurring only once. The sort gate was single viable CD3+CD4+CD8-CD45RO+ cells for memory CD4+ T cells. The sequenced material came from memory CD4+ T cells from blood. The source of these receptors is an adult in good health and CMV-seronegative.

This chain links TRBV4-1 with TRBJ2-5; D remains ambiguous. Per germline, CDR1 MGHRA and CDR2 YSYEKL. The CDR3 is 14 amino acids. With 1 base removed from V and 4 bases from J, the gap between germline ends came to 10 bases. The CDR3 DNA follows: TGCGCCAGCAGCCAAGGAACGTCGGGAGAGACCCAGTACTTC. This sequence encodes CASSQGTSGETQYF.

The V gene is TRBV15, the J gene TRBJ1-4; perhaps TRBD1 as D (5 bases). CDR3 size: 15 residues. Trimming removed 0 bases from V and 5 bases from J, with 10 bases in between. Germline assignment: CDR1 LNHNV and CDR2 YYDKDF (reference sequence). The CDR3 DNA is TGTGCCACCAGCAGAGAACAAGCAGGGAATGAAAAACTGTTTTTT. This codes for CATSREQAGNEKLFF.

This chain connects TRBV4-1 to TRBJ2-5, with a tentative D call TRBD2 (6 bases). Looked up from germline, CDR1 is MGHRA and CDR2 is YSYEKL. The CDR3 consists of 13 residues. Trimming shortened V by 4 bases and J by 4 bases, and 10 bases separated the two germline ends. The CDR3 sequence is CASSLPGGETQYF. CDR3 coding DNA: TGCGCCAGCAGCCTCCCCGGGGGAGAGACCCAGTACTTC.

The chain is built from TRBV29-1 and TRBJ2-7; D is ambiguous. V lost 2 bases and J lost 6, with 14 bases in between. From germline, CDR1 is SQVTM and CDR2 ANQGSEA. CDR3 length equals 13 residues. This CDR3 reads CSVEYETSGEQYF. The CDR3 nucleotides are TGCAGCGTTGAATATGAGACGTCGGGCGAGCAGTACTTC.

The V call is TRBV7-2, the J call TRBJ2-4, with D possibly matching TRBD1 (6 bases). CDR1 and CDR2 (germline): SGHTA, FQGNSA. V lost 5 bases, J lost 1 base, and 18 bases lay in between. The CDR3 extends over 17 amino acids. CDR3 bases: TGTGCCAGCAGCGTCGGACAGATTGGGGCGGCCAAAAACATTCAGTACTTC. Its protein is CASSVGQIGAAKNIQYF.

This chain's CDR3 is CASNSRGALAWAFF. DNA of the CDR3: TGTGCCAGCAACTCAAGGGGCGCCCTGGCATGGGCTTTCTTT. The rearrangement links TRBV6-6 to TRBJ1-1; possible D gene TRBD1, 5 bases. Germline CDR1 and CDR2: MNHNY and SVGAGI (reference sequence). The CDR3 is made up of 14 amino acids. With 7 bases removed from V and 11 bases from J, the gap between germline ends came to 23 bases.

The chain couples TRBV7-2 to TRBJ2-1; maybe TRBD2 (5 bases). CDR1 is SGHTA and CDR2 is FQGNSA in the germline V gene. This CDR3 spans 14 amino acids. Trimming removed 0 bases from V and 6 bases from J, with 9 bases in between. The CDR3 sequence is CASSLASGINEQFF. CDR3 nucleotide sequence: TGTGCCAGCAGCTTAGCGTCGGGGATCAATGAGCAGTTCTTC.

This chain links TRBV5-6 with TRBJ2-3; D might be TRBD1 (6 bases). Germline V CDR1 and CDR2: SGHDT, YYEEEE. V lost 4 bases and J 14 bases, leaving 17 bases between the germline ends. The CDR3 length is 12 residues. The CDR3 loop reads CASSLPPGHLYF. In DNA form, the CDR3 reads TGTGCCAGCAGCCTGCCACCGGGACATCTGTATTTT.

This clone was seen a few times. This chain joins TRBV27 and TRBJ1-4; TRBD1 matches 10 bases. The germline CDR1 and CDR2 sequences are MNHEY and SMNVEV (reference sequence). The CDR3 spans 15 residues. V gave up 3 bases and J gave up 7 bases; unmatched junction bases: 5. The CDR3 is CASSFLGQGSEKLFF. In DNA, the CDR3 is TGTGCCAGCAGTTTTCTGGGACAGGGGAGTGAAAAACTGTTTTTT.

The gene calls are TRBV6-6 and TRBJ1-5; possibly TRBD1 for D (5 bases). Trimming took off 7 bases at V and 2 bases at J, with 6 bases between the two ends. Germline CDR1 reads MNHNY; CDR2 reads SVGAGI (reference sequence). CDR3 length: 12 amino acids. CDR3 in amino acids: CASKGGNQPQHF. The CDR3 DNA reads TGTGCCAGCAAAGGGGGCAATCAGCCCCAGCATTTT.

The chain combines TRBV7-9 with TRBJ2-5; D unresolved. Judging by the DNA end, TRBJ2-7 fits better; the J call may be wrong. This CDR3 has 15 residues. Germline V gene sequence: CDR1 SEHNR, CDR2 FQNEAQ (reference sequence). CDR3 in amino acids: CASSLGVFGSYEQYF. In nucleotides, the CDR3 is TGTGCCAGCAGCTTAGGGGTATTCGGCAGCTACGAGCAGTACTTC.

The V call is TRBV29-1, the J call TRBJ1-2; D not certain. The CDR3 length is 15 residues. Trimming took off 5 bases at V and 1 base at J, with 17 bases between the two ends. Germline V CDR1 and CDR2: SQVTM, ANQGSEA. The CDR3 loop is CSVYEFGNFNYGYTF. CDR3 sequence (DNA): TGCAGCGTTTATGAATTTGGTAACTTTAACTATGGCTACACCTTC. Based on the CDR3 plus reference TRBV29-1 and TRBJ1-2, the full variable domain is SAVISQKPSRDICQRGTSLTIQCQVDSQVTMMFWYRQQPGQSLTLIATANQGSEATYESGFVIDKFPISRPNLTFSTLTVSNMSPEDSSIYLCSVYEFGNFNYGYTFGSGTRLTVV.

V is TRBV5-1 and J is TRBJ2-1; tentatively, D is TRBD2 (5 bases). This CDR3 is built from 12 residues. Germline V gene lookup returns CDR1 SGHRS and CDR2 YFSETQ. V was cut by 0 bases and J by 14 bases, with 12 bases left in between. CDR3 DNA sequence: TGCGCCAGCAGCTTGGAGCGGATGCCCGAGTTCTTC. Translating it yields CASSLERMPEFF. The full variable domain, completed using reference TRBV5-1 and TRBJ2-1, is KAGVTQTPRYLIKTRGQQVTLSCSPISGHRSVSWYQQTPGQGLQFLFEYFSETQRNKGNFPGRFSGRQFSNSRSEMNVSTLELGDSALYLCASSLERMPEFFGPGTRLTVL.

V gene TRBV11-2 combines with J gene TRBJ1-2, with D unclear. The CDR3 covers 14 residues. Germline V gene data show CDR1 as SGHAT and CDR2 as FQNNGV. V lost 6 bases and J 0 bases, leaving 11 bases between the germline ends. CDR3 in amino acids: CASSSGIANYGYTF. CDR3 sequence (DNA): TGTGCCAGCAGTTCAGGAATAGCTAACTATGGCTACACCTTC. Full variable domain (rest looked up from reference TRBV11-2 and TRBJ1-2): EAGVAQSPRYKIIEKRQSVAFWCNPISGHATLYWYQQILGQGPKLLIQFQNNGVVDDSQLPKDRFSAERLKGVDSTLKIQPAKLEDSAVYLCASSSGIANYGYTFGSGTRLTVV.

The chain has TRBV19 and TRBJ1-5; possibly TRBD1 for D (6 bases). Trimming took off 3 bases at V and 7 bases at J, with 22 bases between the two ends. This CDR3 is 17 amino acids long. The germline gives CDR1 LNHDA, CDR2 SQIVND (reference sequence). The CDR3 DNA is TGTGCCAGTAGTATGGGGGGCTCTGCAGCTCGTCTCCAGCCCCAGCATTTT. This gives the protein CASSMGGSAARLQPQHF.

The gene calls are TRBV5-8 and TRBJ2-3, with 10 bases fitting TRBD2. This CDR3 is 15 amino acids long. CDR1 is SGHTS, CDR2 YDEGEE, per germline. V trimming: 2 bases; J trimming: 4 bases; junction bases outside the gene matches: 4. The chain's CDR3 is CASSFLAGVADTQYF. In DNA, the CDR3 is TGTGCCAGCAGCTTCCTAGCGGGAGTGGCAGATACGCAGTATTTT.

This clone has a handful of counts. The genes are TRBV6-6 and TRBJ1-2; no firm D call. The CDR3 sequence is 11 residues long. Germline V gene data show CDR1 as MNHNY and CDR2 as SVGAGI (reference sequence). The V end was cut by 2 bases, the J end by 6 bases, with 4 bases between. The CDR3 DNA reads as TGTGCCAGCAGTTACGTAGATGGCTACACCTTC. Translating gives CASSYVDGYTF.

Only one count was recorded for this clone. V usage is TRBV6-1 and J usage is TRBJ1-6, with D possibly TRBD1 on 6 matching bases. Trimming stripped 4 bases from V and 6 bases from J, with 10 bases between. This CDR3 is built from 14 residues. CDR1 MNHNS and CDR2 SASEGT come from the germline V gene. DNA of the CDR3: TGTGCCAGCAGTGGAGAACAGGGTAATTCACCCCTCCACTTT. This sequence encodes CASSGEQGNSPLHF.

This sequence joins TRBV30 and TRBJ2-5; D gene unclear. The germline V gene has CDR1 GTSNPN and CDR2 SVGIG (reference sequence). V shed 2 bases and J shed 14 bases, with 18 bases lying between them. The CDR3 runs to 12 residues. CDR3 residues: CAWSTSIGPIYF. Here the CDR3 DNA reads TGTGCCTGGAGTACCTCTATCGGACCCATTTACTTC.

The CDR3 sequence: CASSLVTEGYTF. As DNA, the CDR3 is TGTGCCAGCAGCCTTGTGACAGAGGGCTACACCTTC. The gene calls are TRBV14 and TRBJ1-2, with TRBD1 as a possible D gene (5 bases). CDR3 size: 12 residues. Germline V lookup: CDR1 SGHDN, CDR2 FVKESK. Between the trimmed V and J ends, which lost 4 bases and 8 bases, there was a span of 11 bases.

This clone was observed a handful of times. The rearrangement joins TRBV10-2 to TRBJ1-5, with D perhaps matching TRBD1 (6 bases). This CDR3 is built from 15 residues. The V gene lost 6 bases and the J gene lost 6 bases, with 18 bases spanning the gap. Germline V gene lookup returns CDR1 WSHSY and CDR2 SAAADI. CDR3 amino acids: CASSDVQGTSQPQHF. Here the CDR3 DNA reads TGCGCCAGCAGCGACGTACAGGGTACGAGTCAGCCCCAGCATTTT.

The chain links TRBV19 to TRBJ2-5; D remains unclear. The length of the CDR3 is 14 residues. V shed 6 bases and J shed 1 base, with 12 bases lying between them. CDR1 and CDR2 (germline): LNHDA, SQIVND (reference sequence). CDR3 sequence (DNA): TGTGCCAGTAGAAGAGGAGCCAGCCAAGAGACCCAGTACTTC. Translated, it gives CASRRGASQETQYF.

This clone showed up just a few times. The gene calls are TRBV14 and TRBJ2-4; 13 bases are shared with TRBD2. The trim removed 4 bases at V and 4 bases at J, leaving 7 bases unmatched. The CDR3 runs 17 residues. Germline CDR1 is SGHDN and CDR2 is FVKESK. CDR3 DNA: TGTGCCAGCAGCCCTATCGGGACTAGCGGGGAGAAAAACATTCAGTACTTC. This encodes CASSPIGTSGEKNIQYF.

This sequence joins TRBV19 and TRBJ1-4; tentative D call: TRBD1 (6 bases). This CDR3 comprises 13 residues. Germline V gives CDR1 LNHDA, CDR2 SQIVND (reference sequence). The germline V and J ends were trimmed by 5 bases and 7 bases, with 11 bases remaining between them. CDR3 residues: CASSPQGTEKLFF. CDR3 sequence (DNA): TGTGCCAGTAGTCCCCAGGGGACTGAAAAACTGTTTTTT. Looking up the rest from reference TRBV19 and TRBJ1-4 gives the full variable domain: DGGITQSPKYLFRKEGQNVTLSCEQNLNHDAMYWYRQDPGQGLRLIYYSQIVNDFQKGDIAEGYSVSREKKESFPLTVTSAQKNPTAFYLCASSPQGTEKLFFGSGTQLSVL.

V gene TRBV6-5 combines with J gene TRBJ2-3, with unresolved D. Germline V gene data show CDR1 as MNHEY and CDR2 as SVGAGI. The V gene lost 0 bases and the J gene lost 3 bases, with 7 bases spanning the gap. This CDR3 contains 14 residues. CDR3 DNA sequence: TGTGCCAGCAGTTACTCGCAGAGAACAGATACGCAGTATTTT. It translates to CASSYSQRTDTQYF.